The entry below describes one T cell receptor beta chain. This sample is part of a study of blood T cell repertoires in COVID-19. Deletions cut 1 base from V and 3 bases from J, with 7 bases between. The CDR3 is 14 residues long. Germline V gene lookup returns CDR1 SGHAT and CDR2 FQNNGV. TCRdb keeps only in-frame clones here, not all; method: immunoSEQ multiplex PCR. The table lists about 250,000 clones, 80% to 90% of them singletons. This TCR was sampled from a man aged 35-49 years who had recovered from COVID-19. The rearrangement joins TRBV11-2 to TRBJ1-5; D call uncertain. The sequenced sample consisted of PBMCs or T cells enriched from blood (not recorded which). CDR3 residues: CASSLVGDNQPQHF. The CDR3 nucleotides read TGTGCCAGCAGCTTAGTCGGGGACAATCAGCCCCAGCATTTT.